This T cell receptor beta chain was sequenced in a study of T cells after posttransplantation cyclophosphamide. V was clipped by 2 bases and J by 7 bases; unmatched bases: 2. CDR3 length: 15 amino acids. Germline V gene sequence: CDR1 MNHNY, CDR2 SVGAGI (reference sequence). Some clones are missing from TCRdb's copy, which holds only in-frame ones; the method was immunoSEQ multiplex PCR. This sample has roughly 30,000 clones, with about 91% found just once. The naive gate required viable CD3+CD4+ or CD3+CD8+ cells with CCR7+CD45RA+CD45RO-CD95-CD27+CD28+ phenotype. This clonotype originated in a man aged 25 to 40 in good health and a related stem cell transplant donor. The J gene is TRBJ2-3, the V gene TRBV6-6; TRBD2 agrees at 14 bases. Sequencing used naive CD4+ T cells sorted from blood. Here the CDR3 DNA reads TGTGCCAGCAGTTACGGGACTAGCGGGGGATATACGCAGTATTTT. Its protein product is CASSYGTSGGYTQYF.